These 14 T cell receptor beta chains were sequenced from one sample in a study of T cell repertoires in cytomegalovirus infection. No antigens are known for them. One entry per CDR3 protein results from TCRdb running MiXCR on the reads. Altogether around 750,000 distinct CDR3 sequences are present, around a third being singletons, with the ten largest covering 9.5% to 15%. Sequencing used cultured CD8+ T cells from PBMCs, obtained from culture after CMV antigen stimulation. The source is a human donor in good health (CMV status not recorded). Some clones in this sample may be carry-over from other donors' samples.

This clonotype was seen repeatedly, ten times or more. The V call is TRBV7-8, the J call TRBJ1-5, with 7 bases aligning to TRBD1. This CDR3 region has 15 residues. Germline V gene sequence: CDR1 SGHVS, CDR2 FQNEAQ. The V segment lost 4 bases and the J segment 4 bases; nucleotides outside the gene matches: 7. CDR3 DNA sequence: TGTGCCAGCAGCTCTACTAGGGGGCGGAATCAGCCCCAGCATTTT. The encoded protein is CASSSTRGRNQPQHF.

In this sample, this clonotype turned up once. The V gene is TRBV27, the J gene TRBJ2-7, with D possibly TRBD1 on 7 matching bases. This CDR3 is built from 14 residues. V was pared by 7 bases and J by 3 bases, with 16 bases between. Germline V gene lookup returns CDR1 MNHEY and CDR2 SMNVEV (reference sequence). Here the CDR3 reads CASNQGGPLYEQYF. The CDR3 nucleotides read TGTGCCAGCAACCAGGGGGGTCCTCTCTACGAGCAGTACTTC.

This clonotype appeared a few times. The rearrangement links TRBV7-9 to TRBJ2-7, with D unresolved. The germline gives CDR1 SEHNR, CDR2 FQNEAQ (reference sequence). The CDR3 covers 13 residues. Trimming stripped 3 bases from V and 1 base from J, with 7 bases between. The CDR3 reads CASSLDGSYEQYV. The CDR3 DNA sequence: TGTGCCAGCAGCTTGGATGGGTCCTACGAGCAGTACGTC.

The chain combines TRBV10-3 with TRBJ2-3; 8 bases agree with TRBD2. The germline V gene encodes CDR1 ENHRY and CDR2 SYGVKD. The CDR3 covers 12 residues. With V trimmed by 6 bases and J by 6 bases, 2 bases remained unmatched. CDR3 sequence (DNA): TGTGCCATCAGAGTAGCGGGGGATACGCAGTATTTT. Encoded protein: CAIRVAGDTQYF.

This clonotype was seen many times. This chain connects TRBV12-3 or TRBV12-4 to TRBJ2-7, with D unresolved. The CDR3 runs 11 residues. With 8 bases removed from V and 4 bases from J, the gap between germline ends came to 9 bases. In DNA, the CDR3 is TGTGCCAGCTCCGACGCGTACGAGCAGTACTTC. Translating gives CASSDAYEQYF.

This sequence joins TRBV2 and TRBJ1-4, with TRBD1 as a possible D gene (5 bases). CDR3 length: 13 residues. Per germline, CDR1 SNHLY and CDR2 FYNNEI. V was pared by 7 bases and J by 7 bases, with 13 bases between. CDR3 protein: CASTGLDSEKLFF. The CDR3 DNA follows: TGTGCCAGCACTGGTCTAGACAGTGAAAAACTGTTTTTT.

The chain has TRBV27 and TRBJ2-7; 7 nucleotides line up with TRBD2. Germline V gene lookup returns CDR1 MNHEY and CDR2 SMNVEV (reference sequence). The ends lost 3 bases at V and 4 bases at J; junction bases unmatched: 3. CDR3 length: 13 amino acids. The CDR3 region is CASSLMGGYEQYV. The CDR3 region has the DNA TGTGCCAGCAGTTTGATGGGGGGGTACGAGCAGTACGTC.

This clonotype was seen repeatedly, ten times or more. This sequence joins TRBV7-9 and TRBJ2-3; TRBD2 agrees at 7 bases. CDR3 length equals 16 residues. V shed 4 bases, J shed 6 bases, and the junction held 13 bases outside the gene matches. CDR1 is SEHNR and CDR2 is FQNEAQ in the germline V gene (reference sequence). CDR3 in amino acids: CASSSRDYPKVDTQYF. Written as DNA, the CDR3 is TGTGCCAGCAGCTCCCGGGACTACCCTAAGGTGGATACGCAGTATTTT.

CDR3 amino acids: CASTMGQNTEAFF. CDR3 sequence (DNA): TGTGCCAGTACCATGGGACAGAACACTGAAGCTTTCTTT. This chain links TRBV19 with TRBJ1-1, with a possible D match to TRBD1 (6 bases). V gave up 7 bases and J gave up 1 base, with 10 bases separating them. Germline CDR1 reads LNHDA; CDR2 reads SQIVND (reference sequence). CDR3 length: 13 amino acids.

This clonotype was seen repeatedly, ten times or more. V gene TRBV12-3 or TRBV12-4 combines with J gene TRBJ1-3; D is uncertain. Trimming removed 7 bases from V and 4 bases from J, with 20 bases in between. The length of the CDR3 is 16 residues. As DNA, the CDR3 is TGTGCCAGCACCTCCGGGAGTTCCTACGGGGGAAACACCATATATTTT. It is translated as CASTSGSSYGGNTIYF.

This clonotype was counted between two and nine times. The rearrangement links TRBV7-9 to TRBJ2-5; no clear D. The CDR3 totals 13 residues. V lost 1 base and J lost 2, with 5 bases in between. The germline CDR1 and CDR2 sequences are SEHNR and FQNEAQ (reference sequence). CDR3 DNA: TGTGCCAGCAGCTTAGTGGCGCAAGAGACCCAGTACTTC. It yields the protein CASSLVAQETQYF.

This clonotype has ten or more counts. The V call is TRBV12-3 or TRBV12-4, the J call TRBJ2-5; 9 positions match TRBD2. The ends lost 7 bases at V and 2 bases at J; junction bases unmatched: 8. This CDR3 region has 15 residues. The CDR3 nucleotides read TGTGCCAGCACCTCGGGCGGGGGGGCGCAAGAGACCCAGTACTTC. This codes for CASTSGGGAQETQYF.

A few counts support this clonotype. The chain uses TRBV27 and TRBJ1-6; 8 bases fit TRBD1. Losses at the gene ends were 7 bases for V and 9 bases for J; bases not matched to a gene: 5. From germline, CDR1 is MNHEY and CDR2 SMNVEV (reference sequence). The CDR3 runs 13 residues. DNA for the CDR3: TGTGCCAGCAATGATGGGACAGGTTCACCCCTCCACTTT. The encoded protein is CASNDGTGSPLHF.

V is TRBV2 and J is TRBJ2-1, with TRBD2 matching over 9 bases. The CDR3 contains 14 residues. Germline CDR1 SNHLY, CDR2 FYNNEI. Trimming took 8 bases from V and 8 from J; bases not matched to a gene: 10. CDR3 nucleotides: TGTGCCAGCCCCTTTGCGGGGGGGGTCGATGAGCAGTTCTTC. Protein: CASPFAGGVDEQFF.